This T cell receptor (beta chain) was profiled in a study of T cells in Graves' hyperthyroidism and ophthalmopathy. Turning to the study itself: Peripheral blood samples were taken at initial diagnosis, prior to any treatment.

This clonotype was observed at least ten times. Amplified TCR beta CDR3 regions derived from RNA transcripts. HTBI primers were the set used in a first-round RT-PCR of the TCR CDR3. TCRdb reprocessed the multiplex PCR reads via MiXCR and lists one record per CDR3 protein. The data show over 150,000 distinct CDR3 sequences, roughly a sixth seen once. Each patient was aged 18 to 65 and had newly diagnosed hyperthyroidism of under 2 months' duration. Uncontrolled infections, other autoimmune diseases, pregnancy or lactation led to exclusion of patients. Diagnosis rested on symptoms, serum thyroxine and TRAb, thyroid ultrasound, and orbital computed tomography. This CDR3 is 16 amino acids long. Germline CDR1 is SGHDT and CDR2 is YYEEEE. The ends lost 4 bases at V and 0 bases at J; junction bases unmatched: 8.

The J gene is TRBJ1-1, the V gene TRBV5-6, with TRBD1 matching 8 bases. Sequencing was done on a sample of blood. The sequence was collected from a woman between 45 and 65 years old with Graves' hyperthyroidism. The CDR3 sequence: CASSRRTGRMNTEAFF. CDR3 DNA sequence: TGTGCCAGCAGCCGGCGGACAGGGCGAATGAACACTGAAGCTTTCTTT.